This passage covers 9 T cell receptor beta chains from one sample sequenced in a study of blood T cells in healthy people across ages. Then a second PCR, running about 7 to 11 cycles, was carried out with a sample-barcoded 5' primer and a J-beta primer mix. TCRdb itself ran the 5' RACE reads through MiXCR, one entry per CDR3 protein. This table has 850,000 to 1,100,000 distinct CDR3 sequences, roughly two fifths appearing once. The material sequenced was blood. Receptor source: a man between 18 and 35 years old in good health.

V is TRBV9 and J is TRBJ1-5, with 9 nucleotides matching TRBD1. V gave up 1 base and J gave up 6 bases; unmatched junction bases: 5. The length of the CDR3 is 15 residues. Germline CDR1 reads SGDLS; CDR2 reads YYNGEE. Here the CDR3 DNA reads TGTGCCAGCAGCGTAAGGGACAGGGTCCGTCAGCCCCAGCATTTT. It codes for CASSVRDRVRQPQHF.

The gene calls are TRBV10-2 and TRBJ1-1, with D unresolved. This CDR3 spans 15 amino acids. Germline CDR1 is WSHSY and CDR2 is SAAADI. Trimming removed 3 bases from V and 0 bases from J, with 11 bases in between. The CDR3 DNA is TGCGCCAGCAGTGACCGGGAGGAGATGAACACTGAAGCTTTCTTT. Translated, it gives CASSDREEMNTEAFF.

The chain carries TRBV6-2 or TRBV6-3 and TRBJ1-5; unclear D gene. CDR1 is MNHEY and CDR2 is SVGEGT in the germline V gene. The ends were cut back, 2 bases at V and 0 bases at J, with 11 bases in the middle. The CDR3 runs 16 residues. CDR3 in DNA: TGTGCCAGCAGTTACGGCGTTCAGTATAGCAATCAGCCCCAGCATTTT. The encoded protein is CASSYGVQYSNQPQHF.

A remark on this clonotype: A junction end diverges from the germline sequence, so it may reflect a read error. The chain recombines TRBV6-7 with TRBJ1-2; the match to TRBD1 covers 8 bases. TRBV6-7 is annotated as an ORF whose role is uncertain. The CDR3 spans 15 residues. The CDR3 here is CASSHSGQGGYGCTF. The CDR3 DNA reads TGTGCCAGCAGTCACTCCGGACAGGGAGGCTATGGCTGCACCTTC.

The chain recombines TRBV4-3 with TRBJ1-1; the match to TRBD1 covers 9 bases. The J segment lost 4 bases and the V segment lost 3 bases, leaving 9 bases of the junction unmatched. Germline V CDR1 and CDR2: LGHNA, YSLEER. This CDR3 is 16 amino acids long. CDR3 loop: CASSQGGQGLSTEAFF. DNA of the CDR3: TGCGCCAGCAGCCAGGGAGGACAGGGGCTTAGCACTGAAGCTTTCTTT.

In this sample, this clonotype turned up a few times. This chain links TRBV6-1 with TRBJ1-1; TRBD1 might be the D (6 bases). Germline V lookup: CDR1 MNHNS, CDR2 SASEGT. Trimming shortened V by 5 bases and J by 3 bases, and 13 bases separated the two germline ends. The CDR3 is 14 residues long. CDR3 DNA sequence: TGTGCCAGCAGTTCTCGGGGGCGTTACACTGAAGCTTTCTTT. It encodes CASSSRGRYTEAFF.

This clonotype has more than one count but fewer than ten. The CDR3 loop reads CASSQGFGTQYF. CDR3 bases: TGTGCCAGCAGCCAAGGGTTTGGGACCCAGTACTTC. J is TRBJ2-5 and V is TRBV14; D not resolved. This CDR3 is 12 amino acids long. Germline assignment: CDR1 SGHDN and CDR2 FVKESK. Trimming pared 1 base from V and 7 bases from J, leaving 7 bases between. Supplemented by reference TRBV14 and TRBJ2-5, the full variable domain reads EAGVTQFPSHSVIEKGQTVTLRCDPISGHDNLYWYRRVMGKEIKFLLHFVKESKQDESGMPNNRFLAERTGGTYSTLKVQPAELEDSGVYFCASSQGFGTQYFGPGTRLLVL.

This chain connects TRBV20-1 to TRBJ2-3; 12 nucleotides align to TRBD2. V trimming: 2 bases; J trimming: 1 base; junction bases outside the gene matches: 10. The CDR3 covers 18 residues. CDR1 is DFQATT and CDR2 is SNEGSKA in the germline V gene (reference sequence). In nucleotides, the CDR3 is TGCAGTGCTAGACCCCTAGCGGGGGGGCTTGGGGGCACAGATACGCAGTATTTT. Amino acids: CSARPLAGGLGGTDTQYF.

The rearrangement uses TRBV7-9 and TRBJ2-3; D is uncertain. The CDR3 is made up of 13 amino acids. Trimming pared 5 bases from V and 8 bases from J, leaving 14 bases between. Germline CDR1 and CDR2: SEHNR and FQNEAQ (reference sequence). CDR3 sequence: CASSPPSRATQYF. CDR3 DNA sequence: TGTGCCAGCAGCCCCCCGTCCCGGGCTACGCAGTATTTT.